This TCR beta chain was obtained from a study of T cell changes during pregnancy in multiple sclerosis. Sequencing was performed with immunoSEQ multiplex PCR; in TCRdb, only in-frame clones are kept and a portion is missing. Among about 70,000 clones, around nine tenths were seen once, and the ten largest hold approximately 1.5%. V was pared by 5 bases and J by 1 base, with 4 bases of the junction left unmatched. This CDR3 spans 15 amino acids. The germline gives CDR1 LGHNA, CDR2 YSLEER. The gene calls are TRBV4-3 and TRBJ1-5, with 8 positions matching TRBD1. This TCR was sampled from a female donor in good health, enrolled as a control in a pregnancy study. The specimen was peripheral blood, collected in the third trimester of pregnancy. DNA for the CDR3: TGCGCCAGCAGCTTATACAGGGGGAGCAATCAGCCCCAGCATTTT. This encodes CASSLYRGSNQPQHF.